The source of this TCR beta chain is a study of beta chain features in type 1 diabetes. Broader study findings: TCRB CDR3s from Type 1 diabetes patients were moderately but significantly shorter in all four CD4+ subsets. Researchers reported that naive, central memory and Treg TCRB repertoires appeared more similar in patients than in healthy donors.

Regarding this clone: Its antigen remains unidentified.

This CDR3 has 16 amino acids. V was pared by 5 bases and J by 3 bases, with 17 bases between. Per germline, CDR1 SGHNT and CDR2 YENEEA. Expressed TCRB transcripts were sequenced, since all the RNA that had been isolated was reverse transcribed. Profiled with immunoSEQ multiplex PCR; TCRdb holds only in-frame clones, not every one. The sample gives about 330,000 clones, around 10% of which show up once; 0.015% is in the top ten. The TCR was taken from a woman aged 25-40 years in good health. Sequencing used naive CD4+ T cells from blood. This chain joins TRBV11-3 and TRBJ2-1; possibly TRBD1 for D (6 bases). CDR3 nucleotides: TGTGCCAGCAGCGTGGGGAAAAGGGGGTTCTACAATGAGCAGTTCTTC. As protein: CASSVGKRGFYNEQFF.